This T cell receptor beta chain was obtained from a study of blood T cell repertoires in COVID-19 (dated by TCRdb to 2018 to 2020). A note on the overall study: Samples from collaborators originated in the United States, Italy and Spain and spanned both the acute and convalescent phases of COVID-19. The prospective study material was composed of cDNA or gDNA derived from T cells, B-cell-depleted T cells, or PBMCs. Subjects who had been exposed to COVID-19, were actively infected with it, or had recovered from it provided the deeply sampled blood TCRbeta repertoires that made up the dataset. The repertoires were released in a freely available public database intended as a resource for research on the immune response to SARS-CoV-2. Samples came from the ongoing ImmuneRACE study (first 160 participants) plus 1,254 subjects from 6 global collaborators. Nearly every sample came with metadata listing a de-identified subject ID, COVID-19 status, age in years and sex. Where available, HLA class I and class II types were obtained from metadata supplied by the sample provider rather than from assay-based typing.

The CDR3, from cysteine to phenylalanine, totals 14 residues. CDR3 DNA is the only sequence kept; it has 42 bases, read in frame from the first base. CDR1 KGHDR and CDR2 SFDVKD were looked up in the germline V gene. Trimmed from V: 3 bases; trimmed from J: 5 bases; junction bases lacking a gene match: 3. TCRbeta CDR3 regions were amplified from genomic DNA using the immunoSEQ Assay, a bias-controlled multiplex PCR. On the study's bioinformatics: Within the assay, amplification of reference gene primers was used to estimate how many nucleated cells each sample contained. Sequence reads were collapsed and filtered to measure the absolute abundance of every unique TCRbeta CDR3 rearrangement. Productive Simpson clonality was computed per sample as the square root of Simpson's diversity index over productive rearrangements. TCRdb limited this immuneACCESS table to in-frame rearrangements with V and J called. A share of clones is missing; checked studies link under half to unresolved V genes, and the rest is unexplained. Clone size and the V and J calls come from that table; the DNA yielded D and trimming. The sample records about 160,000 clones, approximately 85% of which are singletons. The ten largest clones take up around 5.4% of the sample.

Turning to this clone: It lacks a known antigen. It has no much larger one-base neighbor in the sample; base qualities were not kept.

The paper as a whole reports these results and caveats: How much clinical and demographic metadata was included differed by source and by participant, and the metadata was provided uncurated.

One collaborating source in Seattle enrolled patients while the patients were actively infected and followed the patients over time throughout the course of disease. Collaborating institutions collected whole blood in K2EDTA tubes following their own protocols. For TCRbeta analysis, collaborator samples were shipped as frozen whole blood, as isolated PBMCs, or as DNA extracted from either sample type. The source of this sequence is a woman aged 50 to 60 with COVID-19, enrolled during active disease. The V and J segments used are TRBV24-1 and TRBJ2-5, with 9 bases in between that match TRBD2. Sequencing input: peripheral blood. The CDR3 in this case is CATSDGGGAETQYF. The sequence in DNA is TGTGCCACCAGTGATGGCGGGGGGGCGGAGACCCAGTACTTC.